This TCR beta chain originates from a study of shared clonotypes between healthy human individuals. Study in general: Donors, aged 18 to 49, were a couple of women and three men. Study results and limitations: An anticipated effect of sequencing depth on clonotype sharing among donors was recognized. Clonotypes that were shared across a few donors made up roughly 5% of naive CD4 clonotypes.

The data were produced by immunoSEQ multiplex PCR, yet TCRdb's version contains in-frame clones alone and is incomplete. The sample records around 700,000 clones, around 72% being singletons. About this clone: Its antigen is unknown.

The germline V gene encodes CDR1 MDHEN and CDR2 SYDVKM. Trimming took 7 bases from V and 4 from J, leaving 14 bases between them. The CDR3 consists of 13 residues. Sequencing used memory CD4+ T cells sorted from blood. Noted subset: CD45RA-negative fraction. The chain carries TRBV28 and TRBJ2-7; maybe TRBD1 (6 bases). This TCR derives from a woman between 25 and 40 years old in good health. In nucleotides, the CDR3 is TGTGCCAGCACTCGCCCCAGGGGATACGAGCAGTACTTC. As protein: CASTRPRGYEQYF.